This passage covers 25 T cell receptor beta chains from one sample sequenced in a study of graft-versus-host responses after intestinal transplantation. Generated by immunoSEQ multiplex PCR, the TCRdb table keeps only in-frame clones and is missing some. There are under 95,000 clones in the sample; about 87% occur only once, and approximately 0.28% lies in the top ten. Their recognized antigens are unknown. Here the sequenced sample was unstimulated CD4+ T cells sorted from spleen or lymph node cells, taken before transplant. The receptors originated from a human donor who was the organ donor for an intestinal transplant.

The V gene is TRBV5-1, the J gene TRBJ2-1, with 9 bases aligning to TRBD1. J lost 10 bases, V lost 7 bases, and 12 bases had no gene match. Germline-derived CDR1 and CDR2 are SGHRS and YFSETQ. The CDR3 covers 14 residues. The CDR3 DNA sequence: TGCGCCAGCTCCTTCCGGGACAGGGTAGGGGAGCAGTTCTTC. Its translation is CASSFRDRVGEQFF.

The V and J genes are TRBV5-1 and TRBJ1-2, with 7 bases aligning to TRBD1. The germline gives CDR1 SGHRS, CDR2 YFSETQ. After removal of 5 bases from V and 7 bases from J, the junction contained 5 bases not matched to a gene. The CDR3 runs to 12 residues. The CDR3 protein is CASRAGGIGYTF. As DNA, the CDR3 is TGCGCCAGCAGGGCAGGGGGTATTGGCTACACCTTC.

The CDR3 is CASSVQPSAGNTEAFF. In DNA, the CDR3 is TGTGCCAGCAGCGTACAACCCTCCGCCGGGAACACTGAAGCTTTCTTT. The chain couples TRBV9 to TRBJ1-1; no firm D call. CDR1 is SGDLS and CDR2 is YYNGEE in the germline V gene. Trimming stripped 1 base from V and 1 base from J, with 14 bases between. The CDR3 contains 16 residues.

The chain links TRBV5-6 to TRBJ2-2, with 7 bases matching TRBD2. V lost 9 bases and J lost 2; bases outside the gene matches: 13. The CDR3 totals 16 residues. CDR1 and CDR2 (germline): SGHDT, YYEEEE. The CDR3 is CATTLQRDLNTGELFF. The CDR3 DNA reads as TGTGCCACCACACTGCAGCGGGACCTTAACACCGGGGAGCTGTTTTTT.

CDR3 bases: TGTGCCTCCGGGGTGCGGGGGGCGACTGAGCAGTACTTC. Amino acids: CASGVRGATEQYF. The V and J genes are TRBV11-3 and TRBJ2-7; TRBD2 agrees at 8 bases. With 11 bases clipped from V and 7 bases from J, the junction kept 13 bases outside the gene matches. The CDR3 runs 13 residues. In germline, CDR1 is SGHNT, CDR2 YENEEA.

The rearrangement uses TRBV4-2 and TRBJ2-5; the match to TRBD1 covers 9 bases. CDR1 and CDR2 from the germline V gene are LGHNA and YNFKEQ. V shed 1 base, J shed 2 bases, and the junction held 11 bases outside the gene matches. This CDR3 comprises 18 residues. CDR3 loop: CASSQVALGGTGQETQYF. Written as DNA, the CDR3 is TGTGCCAGCAGCCAAGTGGCGTTGGGGGGGACAGGGCAAGAGACCCAGTACTTC.

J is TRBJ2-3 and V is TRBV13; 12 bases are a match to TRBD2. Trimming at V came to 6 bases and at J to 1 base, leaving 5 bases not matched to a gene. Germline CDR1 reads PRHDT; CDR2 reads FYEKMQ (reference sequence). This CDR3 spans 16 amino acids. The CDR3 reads CASSIASGRGTDTQYF. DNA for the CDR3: TGTGCCAGCAGTATAGCTAGCGGGAGGGGCACAGATACGCAGTATTTT.

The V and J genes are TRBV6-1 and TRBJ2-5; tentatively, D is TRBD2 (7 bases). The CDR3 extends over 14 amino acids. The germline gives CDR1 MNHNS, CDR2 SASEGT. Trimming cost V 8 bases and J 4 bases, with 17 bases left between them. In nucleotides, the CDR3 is TGTGCCAGCCGATTAGGGGGGGGCCGAGAGACCCAGTACTTC. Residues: CASRLGGGRETQYF.

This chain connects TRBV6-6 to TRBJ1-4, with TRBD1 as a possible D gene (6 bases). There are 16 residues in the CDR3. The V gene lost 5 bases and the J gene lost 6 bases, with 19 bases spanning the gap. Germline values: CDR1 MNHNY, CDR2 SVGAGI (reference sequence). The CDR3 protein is CASSHQRGGMDEKLFF. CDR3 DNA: TGTGCCAGCAGTCACCAGCGGGGGGGCATGGATGAAAAACTGTTTTTT.

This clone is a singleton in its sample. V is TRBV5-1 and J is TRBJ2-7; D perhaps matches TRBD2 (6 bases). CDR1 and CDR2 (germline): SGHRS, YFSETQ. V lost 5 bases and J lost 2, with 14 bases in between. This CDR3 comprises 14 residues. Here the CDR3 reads CASSRDSTTYEQYF. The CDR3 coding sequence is TGCGCCAGCAGTAGGGACTCCACAACCTACGAGCAGTACTTC.

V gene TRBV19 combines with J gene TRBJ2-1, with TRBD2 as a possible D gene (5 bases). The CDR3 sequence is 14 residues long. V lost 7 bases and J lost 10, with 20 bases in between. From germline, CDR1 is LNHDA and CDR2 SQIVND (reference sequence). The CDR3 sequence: CASTLNGVVQEQFF. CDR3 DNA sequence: TGTGCCAGTACCTTGAACGGGGTGGTACAGGAGCAGTTCTTC.

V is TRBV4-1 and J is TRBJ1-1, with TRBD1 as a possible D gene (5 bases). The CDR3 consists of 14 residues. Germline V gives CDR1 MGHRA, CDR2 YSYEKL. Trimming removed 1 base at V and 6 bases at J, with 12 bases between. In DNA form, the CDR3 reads TGCGCCAGCAGCCAAGTTAGGGGCGAGTCTGAAGCTTTCTTT. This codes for CASSQVRGESEAFF.

The CDR3 is CASSLTKYQETQYF. Written as DNA, the CDR3 is TGTGCCAGCAGTCTTACAAAGTACCAAGAGACCCAGTACTTC. This rearrangement joins TRBV27 to TRBJ2-5; no firm D call. The germline V gene has CDR1 MNHEY and CDR2 SMNVEV (reference sequence). CDR3 length: 14 amino acids. V shed 5 bases and J shed 0 bases, with 10 bases lying between them.

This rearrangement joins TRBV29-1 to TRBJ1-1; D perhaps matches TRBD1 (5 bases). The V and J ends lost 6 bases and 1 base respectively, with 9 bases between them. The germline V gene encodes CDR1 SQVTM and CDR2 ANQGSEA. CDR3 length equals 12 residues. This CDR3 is CSVLRGNTEAFF. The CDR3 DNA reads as TGCAGCGTACTTAGGGGGAACACTGAAGCTTTCTTT. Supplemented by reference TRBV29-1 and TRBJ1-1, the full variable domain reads SAVISQKPSRDICQRGTSLTIQCQVDSQVTMMFWYRQQPGQSLTLIATANQGSEATYESGFVIDKFPISRPNLTFSTLTVSNMSPEDSSIYLCSVLRGNTEAFFGQGTRLTVV.

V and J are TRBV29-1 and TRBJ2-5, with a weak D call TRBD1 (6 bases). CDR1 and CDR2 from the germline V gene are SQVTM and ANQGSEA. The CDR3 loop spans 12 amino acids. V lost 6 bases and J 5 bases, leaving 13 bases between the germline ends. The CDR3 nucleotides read TGCAGCGTCTTCAGGGGCGAGGAGACCCAGTACTTC. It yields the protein CSVFRGEETQYF.

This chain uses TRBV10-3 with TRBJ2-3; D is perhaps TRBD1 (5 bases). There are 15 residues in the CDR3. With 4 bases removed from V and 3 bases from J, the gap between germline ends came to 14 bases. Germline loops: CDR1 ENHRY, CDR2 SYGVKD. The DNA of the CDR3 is TGTGCCATCAGTGGAGCAGGGATTCCAACAGATACGCAGTATTTT. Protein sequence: CAISGAGIPTDTQYF.

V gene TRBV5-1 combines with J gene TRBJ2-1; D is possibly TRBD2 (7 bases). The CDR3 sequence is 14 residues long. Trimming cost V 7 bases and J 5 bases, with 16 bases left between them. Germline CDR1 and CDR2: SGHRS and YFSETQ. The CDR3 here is CASGNGGHNNEQFF. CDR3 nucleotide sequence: TGCGCCAGCGGTAACGGGGGGCACAACAATGAGCAGTTCTTC.

In DNA, the CDR3 is TGTGCCAGCTCATCATTATCGACACGGGACAGTAGTGGCTACACCTTC. This sequence encodes CASSSLSTRDSSGYTF. The chain combines TRBV18 with TRBJ1-2; TRBD1 matches 7 bases. V lost 5 bases, J lost 7 bases, and 16 bases stayed unmatched. From germline, CDR1 is KGHSH and CDR2 LQKENI. The CDR3 spans 16 residues.

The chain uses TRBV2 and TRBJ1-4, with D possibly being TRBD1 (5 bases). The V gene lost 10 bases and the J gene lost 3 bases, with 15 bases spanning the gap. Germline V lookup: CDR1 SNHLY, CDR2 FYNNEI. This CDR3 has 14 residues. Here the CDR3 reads CATEAGKANEKLFF. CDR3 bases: TGTGCCACCGAGGCAGGGAAAGCTAATGAAAAACTGTTTTTT.

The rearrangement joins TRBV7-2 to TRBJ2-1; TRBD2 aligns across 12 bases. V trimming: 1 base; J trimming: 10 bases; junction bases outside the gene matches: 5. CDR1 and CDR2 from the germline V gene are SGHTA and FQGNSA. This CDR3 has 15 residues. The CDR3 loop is CASSLVLAGGLEQFF. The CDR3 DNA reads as TGTGCCAGCAGCTTAGTGCTAGCGGGGGGGCTCGAGCAGTTCTTC.

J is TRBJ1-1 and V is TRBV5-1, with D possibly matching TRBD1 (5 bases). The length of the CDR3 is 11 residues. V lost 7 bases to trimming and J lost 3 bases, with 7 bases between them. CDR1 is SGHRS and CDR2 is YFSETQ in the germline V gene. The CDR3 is CASRGDTEAFF. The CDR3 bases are TGCGCCAGCCGGGGGGACACTGAAGCTTTCTTT.

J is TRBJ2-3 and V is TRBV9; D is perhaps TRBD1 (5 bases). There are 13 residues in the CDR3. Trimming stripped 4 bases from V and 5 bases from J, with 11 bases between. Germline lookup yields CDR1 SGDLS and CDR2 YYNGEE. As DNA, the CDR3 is TGTGCCAGCAGCACCCAGACAGTAGATACGCAGTATTTT. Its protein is CASSTQTVDTQYF.

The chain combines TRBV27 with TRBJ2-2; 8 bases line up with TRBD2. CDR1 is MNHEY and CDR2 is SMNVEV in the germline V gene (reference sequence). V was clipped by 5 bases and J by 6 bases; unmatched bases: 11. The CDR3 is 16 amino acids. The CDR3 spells CASSRRGAGVPGELFF. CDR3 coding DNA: TGTGCCAGCAGTCGCCGGGGAGCGGGAGTTCCCGGGGAGCTGTTTTTT.

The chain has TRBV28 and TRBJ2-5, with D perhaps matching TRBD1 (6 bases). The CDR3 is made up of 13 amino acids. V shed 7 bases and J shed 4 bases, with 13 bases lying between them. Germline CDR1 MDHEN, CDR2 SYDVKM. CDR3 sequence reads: CASNQGRRETQYF. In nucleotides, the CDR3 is TGTGCCAGCAATCAGGGGCGGCGAGAGACCCAGTACTTC.

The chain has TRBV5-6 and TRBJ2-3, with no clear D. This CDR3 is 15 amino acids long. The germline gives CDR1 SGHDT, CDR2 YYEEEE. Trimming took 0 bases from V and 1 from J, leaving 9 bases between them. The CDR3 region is CASSLGVVGTDTQYF. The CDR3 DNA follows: TGTGCCAGCAGCTTGGGAGTCGTCGGCACAGATACGCAGTATTTT.